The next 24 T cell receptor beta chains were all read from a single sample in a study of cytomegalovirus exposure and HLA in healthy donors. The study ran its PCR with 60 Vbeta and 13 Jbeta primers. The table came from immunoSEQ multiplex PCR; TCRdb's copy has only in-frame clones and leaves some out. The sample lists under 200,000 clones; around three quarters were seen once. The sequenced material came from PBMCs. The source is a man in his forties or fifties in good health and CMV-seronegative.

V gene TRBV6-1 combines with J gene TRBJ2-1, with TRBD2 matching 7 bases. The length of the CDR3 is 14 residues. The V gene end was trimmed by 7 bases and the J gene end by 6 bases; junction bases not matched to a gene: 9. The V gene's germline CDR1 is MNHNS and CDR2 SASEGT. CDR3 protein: CASNPWEGRNEQFF. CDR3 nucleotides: TGTGCCAGCAACCCGTGGGAGGGGCGCAATGAGCAGTTCTTC.

CDR3: CASTASRGQGSTIYF. CDR3 in DNA: TGTGCCAGCACCGCATCGAGGGGACAGGGGAGCACCATATATTTT. V gene TRBV6-5 combines with J gene TRBJ1-3; 10 positions match TRBD1. The V gene's germline CDR1 is MNHEY and CDR2 SVGAGI. The CDR3 extends over 15 amino acids. Trimming took 7 bases from V and 9 from J; bases not matched to a gene: 12.

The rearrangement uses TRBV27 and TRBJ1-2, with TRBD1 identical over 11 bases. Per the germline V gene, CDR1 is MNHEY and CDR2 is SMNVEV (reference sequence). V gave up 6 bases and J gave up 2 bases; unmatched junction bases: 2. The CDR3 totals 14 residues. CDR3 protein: CASSRDRGNYGYTF. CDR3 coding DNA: TGTGCCAGCAGCCGGGACAGGGGGAACTATGGCTACACCTTC.

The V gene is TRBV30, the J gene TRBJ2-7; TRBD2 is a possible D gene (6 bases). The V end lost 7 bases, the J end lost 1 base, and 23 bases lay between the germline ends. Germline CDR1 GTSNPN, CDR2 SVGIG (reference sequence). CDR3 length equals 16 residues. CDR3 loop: CASGTKAGGFSYEQYF. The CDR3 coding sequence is TGTGCCTCTGGAACCAAGGCCGGGGGATTTTCCTACGAGCAGTACTTC.

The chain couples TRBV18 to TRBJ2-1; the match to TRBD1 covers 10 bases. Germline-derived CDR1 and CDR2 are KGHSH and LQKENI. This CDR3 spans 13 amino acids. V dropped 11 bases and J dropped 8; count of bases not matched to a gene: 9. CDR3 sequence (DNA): TGTGCCGGAGCGGACAGGGGGATTTATGAGCAGTTCTTC. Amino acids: CAGADRGIYEQFF.

The CDR3 DNA reads as TGTGCCAGCAGCGTAGGACAAGGGGGCACTGAAGCTTTCTTT. Translating it yields CASSVGQGGTEAFF. The V call is TRBV9, the J call TRBJ1-1; D possibly corresponds to TRBD1 (6 bases). CDR1 is SGDLS, CDR2 YYNGEE, per germline. Trimming stripped 0 bases from V and 4 bases from J, with 10 bases between. The CDR3 is 14 amino acids.

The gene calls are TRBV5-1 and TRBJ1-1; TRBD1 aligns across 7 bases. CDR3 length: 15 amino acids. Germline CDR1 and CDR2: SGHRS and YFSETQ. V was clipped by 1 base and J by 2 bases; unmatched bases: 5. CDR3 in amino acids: CASSLPQGVNTEAFF. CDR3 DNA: TGCGCCAGCAGCTTGCCCCAGGGGGTAAACACTGAAGCTTTCTTT.

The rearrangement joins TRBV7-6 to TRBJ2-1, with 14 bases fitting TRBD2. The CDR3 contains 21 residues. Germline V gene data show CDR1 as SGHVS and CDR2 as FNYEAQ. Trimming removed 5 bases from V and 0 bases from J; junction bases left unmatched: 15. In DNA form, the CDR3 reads TGTGCCAGCAGCCCAGGACCGGGACTAGCGGGAGACCTCAGCTCCTACAATGAGCAGTTCTTC. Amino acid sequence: CASSPGPGLAGDLSSYNEQFF.

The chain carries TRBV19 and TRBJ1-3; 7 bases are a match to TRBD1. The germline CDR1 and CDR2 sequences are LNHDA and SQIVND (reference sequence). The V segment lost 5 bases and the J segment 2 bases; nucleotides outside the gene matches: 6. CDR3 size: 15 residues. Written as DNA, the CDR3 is TGTGCCAGTAGTGAAGAACAGGGGACTGGAAACACCATATATTTT. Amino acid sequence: CASSEEQGTGNTIYF.

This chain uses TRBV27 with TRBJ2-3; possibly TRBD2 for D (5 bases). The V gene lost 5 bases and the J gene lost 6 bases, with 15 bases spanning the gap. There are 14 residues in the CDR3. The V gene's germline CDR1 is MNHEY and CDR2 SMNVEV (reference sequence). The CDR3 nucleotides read TGTGCCAGCAGTCTTCGGACTTTCGGGGATACGCAGTATTTT. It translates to CASSLRTFGDTQYF.

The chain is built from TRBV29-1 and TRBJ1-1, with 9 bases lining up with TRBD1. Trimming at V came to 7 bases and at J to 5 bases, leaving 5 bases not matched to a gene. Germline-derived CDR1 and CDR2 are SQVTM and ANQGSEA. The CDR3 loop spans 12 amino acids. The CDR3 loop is CSALTGGTEAFF. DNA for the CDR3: TGCAGCGCCTTGACAGGGGGGACTGAAGCTTTCTTT.

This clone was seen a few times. CDR3 sequence: CASSRNPGQNQPQHF. DNA for the CDR3: TGCGCCAGCAGCCGCAACCCGGGACAGAATCAGCCCCAGCATTTT. V and J are TRBV4-3 and TRBJ1-5; 7 bases match TRBD1. The V gene end was trimmed by 4 bases and the J gene end by 4 bases; junction bases not matched to a gene: 7. CDR1 is LGHNA and CDR2 is YSLEER in the germline V gene. This CDR3 is 15 amino acids long.

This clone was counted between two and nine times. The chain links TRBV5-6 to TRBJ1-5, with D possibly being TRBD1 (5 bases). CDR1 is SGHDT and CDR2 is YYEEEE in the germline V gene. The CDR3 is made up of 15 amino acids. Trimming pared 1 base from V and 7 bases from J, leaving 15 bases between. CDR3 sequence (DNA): TGTGCCAGCAGCTTGAGGCGGCAGGGAAAACAGCCCCAGCATTTT. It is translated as CASSLRRQGKQPQHF.

CDR3 amino acids: CASSSVGTGYYNEQFF. As DNA, the CDR3 is TGTGCCAGCAGCTCGGTCGGGACAGGGTACTACAATGAGCAGTTCTTC. The genes are TRBV7-8 and TRBJ2-1; 9 nucleotides match TRBD1. V was clipped by 4 bases and J by 3 bases; unmatched bases: 7. The CDR3 sequence is 16 residues long. Germline V lookup: CDR1 SGHVS, CDR2 FQNEAQ.

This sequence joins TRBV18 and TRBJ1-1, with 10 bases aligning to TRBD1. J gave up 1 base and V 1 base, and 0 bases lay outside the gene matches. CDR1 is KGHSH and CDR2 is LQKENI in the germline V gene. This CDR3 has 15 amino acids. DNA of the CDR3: TGTGCCAGCTCACCACGGGACAGGGGGAACACTGAAGCTTTCTTT. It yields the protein CASSPRDRGNTEAFF.

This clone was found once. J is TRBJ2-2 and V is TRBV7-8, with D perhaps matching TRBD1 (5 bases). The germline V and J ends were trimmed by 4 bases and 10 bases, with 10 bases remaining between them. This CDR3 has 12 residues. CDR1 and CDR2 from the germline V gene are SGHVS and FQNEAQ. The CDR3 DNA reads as TGTGCCAGCAGCTACGGCAGGGCGGAGCTGTTTTTT. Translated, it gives CASSYGRAELFF.

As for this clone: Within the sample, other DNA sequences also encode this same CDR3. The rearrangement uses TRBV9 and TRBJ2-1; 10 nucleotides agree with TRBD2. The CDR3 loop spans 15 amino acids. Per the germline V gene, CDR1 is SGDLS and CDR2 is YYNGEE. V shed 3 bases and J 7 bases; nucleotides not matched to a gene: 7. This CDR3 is CASSEGLAGDNEQFF. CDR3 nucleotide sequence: TGTGCCAGCAGCGAGGGGCTAGCGGGGGATAATGAGCAGTTCTTC.

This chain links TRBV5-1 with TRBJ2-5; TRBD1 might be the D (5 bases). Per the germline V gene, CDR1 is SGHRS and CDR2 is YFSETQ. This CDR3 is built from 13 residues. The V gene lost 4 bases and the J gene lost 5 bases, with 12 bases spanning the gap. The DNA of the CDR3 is TGCGCCAGCAGCCCCGGACACGCGGAGACCCAGTACTTC. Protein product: CASSPGHAETQYF.

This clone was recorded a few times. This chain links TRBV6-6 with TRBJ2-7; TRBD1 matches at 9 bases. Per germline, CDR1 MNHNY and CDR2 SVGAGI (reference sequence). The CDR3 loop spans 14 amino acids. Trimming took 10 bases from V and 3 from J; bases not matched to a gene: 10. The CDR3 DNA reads TGTGCCATATCAGGGACAGGGATACGCTACGAGCAGTACTTC. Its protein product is CAISGTGIRYEQYF.

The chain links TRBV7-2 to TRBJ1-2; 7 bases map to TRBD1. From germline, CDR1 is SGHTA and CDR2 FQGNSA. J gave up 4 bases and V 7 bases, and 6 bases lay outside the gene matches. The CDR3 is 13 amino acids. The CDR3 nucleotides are TGTGCCAGCACTTCTTCAGGGGGCTATGGCTACACCTTC. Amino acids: CASTSSGGYGYTF.

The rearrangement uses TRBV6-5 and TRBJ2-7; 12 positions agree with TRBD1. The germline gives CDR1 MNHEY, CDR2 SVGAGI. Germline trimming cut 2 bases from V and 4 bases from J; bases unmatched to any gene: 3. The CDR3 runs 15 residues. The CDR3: CASSYRDRGQYEQYF. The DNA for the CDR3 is TGTGCCAGCAGTTACCGGGACAGGGGGCAGTACGAGCAGTACTTC.

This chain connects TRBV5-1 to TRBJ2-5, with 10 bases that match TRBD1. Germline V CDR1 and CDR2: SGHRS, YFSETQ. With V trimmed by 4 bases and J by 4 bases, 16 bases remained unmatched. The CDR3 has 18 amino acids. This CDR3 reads CASSLRGQGSPGPETQYF. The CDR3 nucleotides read TGCGCCAGCAGCCTCCGGGGACAGGGGTCCCCTGGCCCAGAGACCCAGTACTTC.

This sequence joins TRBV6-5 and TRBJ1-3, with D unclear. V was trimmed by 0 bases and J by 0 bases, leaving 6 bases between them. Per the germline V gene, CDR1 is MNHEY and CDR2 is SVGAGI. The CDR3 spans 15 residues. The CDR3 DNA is TGTGCCAGCAGTTACTCGCCAGGCTCTGGAAACACCATATATTTT. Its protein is CASSYSPGSGNTIYF.

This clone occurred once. As DNA, the CDR3 is TGTGCCAGCAGCGTAGAGACAGGGGGCTCCTACAATGAGCAGTTCTTC. The encoded protein is CASSVETGGSYNEQFF. The chain carries TRBV9 and TRBJ2-1; 9 nucleotides match TRBD1. The trim removed 0 bases at V and 0 bases at J, leaving 1 base unmatched. Germline CDR1 SGDLS, CDR2 YYNGEE. The CDR3 is 16 amino acids.